This TCR beta chain appears in the sequencing data of a study of T cell responses to AZD1222 COVID-19 vaccine. Notes on the study in general: At study baseline, merely several AZD1222 recipients were seropositive. Every sample of the repertoires postdated the peak T cell response. Reportedly, nearly half of unique spike TCRs recognized epitopes outside B.1.351/B.1.1.7 mutations.

The CDR3 extends over 16 amino acids. Per the germline V gene, CDR1 is MNHNS and CDR2 is SASEGT. Trimming cost V 3 bases and J 3 bases; bases outside gene matches: 7. Here immunoSEQ multiplex PCR was the method, and the copy in TCRdb shows in-frame clones only, minus some. The table includes around 53,000 clones, around 86% detected once. It was second doses at about 4 or about 12 weeks that were pooled. Notes on this clone: Antigen: not known.

The chain employs TRBV6-1 and TRBJ2-2; 7 bases line up with TRBD1. Specimen: peripheral blood, collected 28 days after the second AZD1222 dose. The TCR originated in an adult who received the AZD1222 COVID-19 vaccine. DNA of the CDR3: TGTGCCAGCAGTGACCCGGACAGGCGATACACCGGGGAGCTGTTTTTT. It specifies CASSDPDRRYTGELFF.